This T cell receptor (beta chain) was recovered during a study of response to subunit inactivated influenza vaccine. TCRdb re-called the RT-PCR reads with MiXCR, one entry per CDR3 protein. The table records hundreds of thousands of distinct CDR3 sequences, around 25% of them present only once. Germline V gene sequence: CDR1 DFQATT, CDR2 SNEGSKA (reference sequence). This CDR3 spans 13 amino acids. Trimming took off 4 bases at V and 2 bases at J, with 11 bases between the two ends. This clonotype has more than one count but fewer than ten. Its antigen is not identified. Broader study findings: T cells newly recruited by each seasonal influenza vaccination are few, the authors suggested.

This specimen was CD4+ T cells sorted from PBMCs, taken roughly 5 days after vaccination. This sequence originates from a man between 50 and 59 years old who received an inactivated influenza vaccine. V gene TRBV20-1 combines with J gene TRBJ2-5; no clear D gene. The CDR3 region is CSATRPGQETQYF. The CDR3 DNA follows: TGCAGTGCTACCCGCCCAGGACAAGAGACCCAGTACTTC.